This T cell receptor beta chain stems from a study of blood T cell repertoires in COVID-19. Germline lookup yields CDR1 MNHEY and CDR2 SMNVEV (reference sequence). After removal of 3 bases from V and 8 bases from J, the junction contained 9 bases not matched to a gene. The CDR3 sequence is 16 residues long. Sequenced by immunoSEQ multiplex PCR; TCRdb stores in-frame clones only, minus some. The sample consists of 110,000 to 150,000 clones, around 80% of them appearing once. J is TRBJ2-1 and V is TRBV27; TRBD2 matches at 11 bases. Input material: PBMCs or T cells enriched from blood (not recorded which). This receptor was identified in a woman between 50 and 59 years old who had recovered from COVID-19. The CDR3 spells CASSFRPSGGLDEQFF. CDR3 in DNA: TGTGCCAGCAGTTTTCGTCCTAGCGGGGGGCTCGATGAGCAGTTCTTC.